Sequencing of this T cell receptor (beta chain) was carried out in a study of early T cells in non-severe SARS-CoV-2 infection. Study at large: Bulk RNA from unsorted whole blood was sequenced; chains were unpaired. The study's findings and limits: Matching against VDJdb likely underestimated virus-specific expansions, favoring anti-spike CD8.

On this clonotype itself: Antigen unknown.

Individual cDNA molecules carried attached unique molecular identifiers. Each CDR3 protein is one row after TCRdb ran MiXCR on the 5' RACE reads. The table lists about 79,000 distinct CDR3 sequences, 10% to 12% of them singletons. The CDR3 spans 14 residues. The germline V gene has CDR1 MNHNY and CDR2 SVGAGI (reference sequence). V was trimmed by 11 bases and J by 1 base, leaving 17 bases between them. The source is an adult who was a healthcare worker with PCR-confirmed SARS-CoV-2 infection or an uninfected control (not recorded which). Sequencing was carried out using whole blood. The gene calls are TRBV6-6 and TRBJ1-1, with D tentatively TRBD1 (6 bases). The CDR3 sequence: CAAVRGAGNTEAFF. CDR3 nucleotide sequence: TGTGCCGCCGTGAGGGGGGCTGGGAACACTGAAGCTTTCTTT.